These 19 T cell receptor beta chains originate from one sample sequenced in a study of Graves' ophthalmopathy and Graves' hyperthyroidism. From RNA, the CDR3 regions of TCR beta chains were amplified and sequenced. The library came from an HTBI-primed first-round RT-PCR and a second-round multiplex PCR. TCRdb re-called the multiplex PCR reads with MiXCR, one entry per CDR3 protein. The table has approximately 1.2 million distinct CDR3 sequences, about two fifths seen once. The specimen sequenced was peripheral blood or thyroid tissue (not recorded which). The receptors come from an adult man with Graves' hyperthyroidism.

This clonotype was seen ten or more times. This chain's CDR3 is CSARDPGQGATGELFF. The CDR3 DNA is TGCAGTGCTAGAGATCCGGGACAGGGGGCGACCGGGGAGCTGTTTTTT. The genes are TRBV20-1 and TRBJ2-2; 12 bases are shared with TRBD1. V lost 0 bases to trimming and J lost 5 bases; unmatched junction nucleotides: 4. Germline CDR1 is DFQATT and CDR2 is SNEGSKA (reference sequence). The CDR3 runs 16 residues.

The J gene is TRBJ2-6, the V gene TRBV25-1; D is tentatively TRBD1 or TRBD2 (5 bases each). There are 14 residues in the CDR3. Trimming took 2 bases from V and 12 from J, leaving 14 bases between them. Germline V CDR1 and CDR2: MGHDK, SYGVNS. The CDR3 DNA reads as TGTGCCAGCAGTGAAGCCCCCCGGGGCAGCGTCCTGACTTTC. This translates into CASSEAPRGSVLTF.

The rearrangement joins TRBV30 to TRBJ1-6; D is possibly TRBD1 (5 bases). The CDR3 contains 13 residues. The germline V and J ends were trimmed by 8 bases and 7 bases, with 15 bases remaining between them. Germline loops: CDR1 GTSNPN, CDR2 SVGIG (reference sequence). The CDR3 sequence is CASPGLNNSPLHF. The CDR3, as DNA: TGTGCCAGCCCGGGACTGAACAATTCACCCCTCCACTTT. Together with reference TRBV30 and TRBJ1-6, the CDR3 gives the full variable domain: SQTIHQWPATLVQPVGSPLSLECTVEGTSNPNLYWYRQAAGRGLQLLFYSVGIGQISSEVPQNLSASRPQDRQFILSSKKLLLSDSGFYLCASPGLNNSPLHFGNGTRLTVT.

There are many counts of this clonotype. The chain combines TRBV11-2 with TRBJ2-5, with a tentative D call TRBD1 (5 bases). The V end lost 2 bases, the J end lost 5 bases, and 12 bases lay between the germline ends. From germline, CDR1 is SGHAT and CDR2 FQNNGV. CDR3 length: 14 amino acids. CDR3 DNA sequence: TGTGCCAGCAGCTTACCAGGGTTGGGGGAGACCCAGTACTTC. Translation gives CASSLPGLGETQYF.

This clonotype showed up many times. CDR3: CASSPPDRGHEQYF. The CDR3 bases are TGCGCCAGCAGCCCCCCGGACAGGGGCCACGAGCAGTACTTC. V gene TRBV5-1 combines with J gene TRBJ2-7, with 9 bases aligning to TRBD1. Trimming took 4 bases from V and 5 from J; bases not matched to a gene: 7. The CDR3 sequence is 14 residues long. Per germline, CDR1 SGHRS and CDR2 YFSETQ. The full variable domain, completed using reference TRBV5-1 and TRBJ2-7, is KAGVTQTPRYLIKTRGQQVTLSCSPISGHRSVSWYQQTPGQGLQFLFEYFSETQRNKGNFPGRFSGRQFSNSRSEMNVSTLELGDSALYLCASSPPDRGHEQYFGPGTRLTVT.

The rearrangement joins TRBV12-3 or TRBV12-4 to TRBJ1-4; a weak D match, TRBD1 (5 bases). The V end lost 3 bases, the J end lost 3 bases, and 14 bases lay between the germline ends. The CDR3 consists of 16 residues. This chain's CDR3 is CASSFPQGPSNEKLFF. The CDR3 DNA is TGTGCCAGCAGTTTCCCCCAGGGTCCGTCTAATGAAAAACTGTTTTTT.

This clonotype was recorded a few times. V is TRBV14 and J is TRBJ2-2; 10 nucleotides align to TRBD2. The V gene's germline CDR1 is SGHDN and CDR2 FVKESK. V lost 5 bases, J lost 5 bases, and 23 bases stayed unmatched. This CDR3 is built from 21 residues. The CDR3 here is CASSLRIWGSSGRAITGELFF. Written as DNA, the CDR3 is TGTGCCAGCAGCTTACGGATTTGGGGGTCGAGCGGGAGGGCCATAACCGGGGAGCTGTTTTTT.

J is TRBJ2-2 and V is TRBV12-3 or TRBV12-4, with D tentatively TRBD2 (6 bases). This CDR3 has 16 residues. V dropped 5 bases and J dropped 0 bases, with 13 bases sitting between them. This CDR3 reads CASSPEGGPNTGELFF. The DNA for the CDR3 is TGTGCCAGCAGTCCCGAGGGAGGACCGAACACCGGGGAGCTGTTTTTT.

This clonotype was seen many times. The CDR3 region has the DNA TGTGCCATGAGTACGACGGGGGACAGGGGCAAATTGAACACTGAAGCTTTCTTT. Translation: CAMSTTGDRGKLNTEAFF. J is TRBJ1-1 and V is TRBV10-3; 10 bases agree with TRBD1. Trimming cost V 9 bases and J 0 bases; bases outside gene matches: 16. The germline V gene has CDR1 ENHRY and CDR2 SYGVKD. The CDR3 contains 18 residues.

This clonotype has at least ten counts. V gene TRBV19 combines with J gene TRBJ1-5; no definite D call. The V gene lost 3 bases and the J gene lost 11 bases, with 17 bases spanning the gap. The germline V gene has CDR1 LNHDA and CDR2 SQIVND (reference sequence). This CDR3 contains 14 residues. CDR3 sequence: CASSMRRTEATQHF. CDR3 nucleotide sequence: TGTGCCAGTAGTATGCGTAGGACGGAGGCGACCCAGCATTTT.

The table lists this clonotype with many counts. The chain recombines TRBV12-5 with TRBJ1-1; TRBD1 might be the D (5 bases). V lost 6 bases and J 2 bases, leaving 10 bases between the germline ends. The CDR3 is 13 residues long. Germline V lookup: CDR1 LGHNT, CDR2 FRNRAP. CDR3 coding DNA: TGTGCTAGTGGCCTCGGGGGTAACACTGAAGCTTTCTTT. Amino acid sequence: CASGLGGNTEAFF.

V is TRBV10-3 and J is TRBJ2-2; D is uncertain. With 10 bases removed from V and 5 bases from J, the gap between germline ends came to 17 bases. CDR1 ENHRY and CDR2 SYGVKD come from the germline V gene. This CDR3 is 14 amino acids long. CDR3 sequence: CASGFGTITGELFF. The CDR3, as DNA: TGTGCCAGCGGTTTCGGCACCATAACCGGGGAGCTGTTTTTT.

This clonotype was found many times. The rearrangement joins TRBV12-3 or TRBV12-4 to TRBJ1-6; D gene unclear. V lost 3 bases and J lost 10, with 7 bases in between. This CDR3 contains 12 residues. CDR3 residues: CASSFSLSPLHF. CDR3 in DNA: TGTGCCAGCAGTTTTTCCCTATCACCCCTCCACTTT.

Concerning this clonotype itself: A much larger clone lies one base from this, so it may be a read error. This chain links TRBV20-1 with TRBJ1-4; D unclear. The V gene's germline CDR1 is DFQATT and CDR2 SNEGSKA (reference sequence). The V end lost 0 bases, the J end lost 0 bases, and 11 bases lay between the germline ends. This CDR3 has 16 amino acids. The CDR3 DNA follows: TGCAGTGCTAGAGACCCCAGGCGCGCAACTAATGAAAAACTGTTTTTT. Protein: CSARDPRRATNEKLFF.

This clonotype was recorded at least ten times. The rearrangement links TRBV2 to TRBJ1-1; a weak D match, TRBD1 (5 bases). The V and J ends lost 8 bases and 3 bases respectively, with 25 bases between them. Germline V CDR1 and CDR2: SNHLY, FYNNEI. CDR3 length equals 17 residues. The CDR3 DNA is TGTGCCAGCCGCGAAGGAGGGAGGGGAGTTAAGGACACTGAAGCTTTCTTT. This gives the protein CASREGGRGVKDTEAFF. The variable domain in full, completed from reference TRBV2 and TRBJ1-1, reads EPEVTQTPSHQVTQMGQEVILRCVPISNHLYFYWYRQILGQKVEFLVSFYNNEISEKSEIFDDQFSVERPDGSNFTLKIRSTKLEDSAMYFCASREGGRGVKDTEAFFGQGTRLTVV.

This clonotype was seen a handful of times. This chain joins TRBV7-8 and TRBJ2-7; D is undetermined. Germline CDR1 and CDR2: SGHVS and FQNEAQ. Trimming shortened V by 5 bases and J by 4 bases, and 15 bases separated the two germline ends. The CDR3 length is 14 residues. The CDR3 region has the DNA TGTGCCAGCAGCCGAGGCGGAAACGGGTACGAGCAGTACTTC. Its translation: CASSRGGNGYEQYF.

This clonotype was observed many times. The rearrangement joins TRBV3-1 to TRBJ2-7, with TRBD2 matching over 7 bases. Germline CDR1 is LGHDT and CDR2 is YNNKEL (reference sequence). CDR3 length equals 16 residues. Trimming took 0 bases from V and 2 from J; bases not matched to a gene: 7. This chain's CDR3 is CASSQDGTTYAYEQYF. The DNA for the CDR3 is TGTGCCAGCAGCCAAGATGGGACTACCTACGCCTACGAGCAGTACTTC.

The rearrangement uses TRBV7-9 and TRBJ1-3; TRBD1 might be the D (6 bases). V was trimmed by 5 bases and J by 4 bases, leaving 15 bases between them. The germline V gene encodes CDR1 SEHNR and CDR2 FQNEAQ (reference sequence). The CDR3 length is 15 residues. CDR3 protein: CASSPYGGPGNTIYF. CDR3 nucleotides: TGTGCCAGCAGCCCATACGGGGGGCCCGGAAACACCATATATTTT.

Ten or more counts support this clonotype. The V and J genes are TRBV7-2 and TRBJ1-6; no definite D call. This CDR3 has 12 residues. Trimming took off 1 base at V and 11 bases at J, with 6 bases between the two ends. CDR1 SGHTA and CDR2 FQGNSA come from the germline V gene. The CDR3 DNA follows: TGTGCCAGCAGCTTAGGGAATCCACCCCTCCACTTT. Its protein product is CASSLGNPPLHF.